The rows below give T cell receptor beta chains drawn from one sample of a study of blood T cell repertoires in COVID-19. The protocol was immunoSEQ multiplex PCR, while the TCRdb copy is restricted to in-frame clones and leaves out a portion. The sample contains about 33,000 clones, 85% of which appear only once. The source material was peripheral blood. Receptors originate from a man aged 60 to 69 with active COVID-19. Each CDR3 is given with its conserved first and last residue. D genes are given only for firm matches. Size values are once, few and many counts, or a class for expanded clones, and some rows have none.

abundance: few; v_gene: TRBV28; d_gene: TRBD1; j_gene: TRBJ2-4; len: 14; CDR3nt: TGTGCCAGCAGTCCTCAGACAGGGGGGAACATTCAGTACTTC; CDR3aa: CASSPQTGGNIQYF
abundance: .; v_gene: TRBV6-4; d_gene: TRBD2; j_gene: TRBJ2-1; len: 15; CDR3nt: TGTGCCAGCAGCCCTACTAGCGGGAGAGGGAATGAGCAGTTCTTC; CDR3aa: CASSPTSGRGNEQFF
abundance: .; v_gene: TRBV11-3; d_gene: .; j_gene: TRBJ2-2; len: 14; CDR3nt: TGTGCCAGCAGCGAGGAGGGGGCGATCGGGGAGCTGTTTTTT; CDR3aa: CASSEEGAIGELFF
abundance: .; v_gene: TRBV28; d_gene: TRBD2; j_gene: TRBJ2-7; len: 14; CDR3nt: TGTGCCAGCAGTTTCCCTTGGGACTACTACGAGCAGTACTTC; CDR3aa: CASSFPWDYYEQYF
abundance: .; v_gene: TRBV24-1; d_gene: .; j_gene: TRBJ1-2; len: 17; CDR3nt: TGTGCCACCAGTGATTCTAGGGGTTCAGGTAGGATCTATGGCTACACCTTC; CDR3aa: CATSDSRGSGRIYGYTF
abundance: medium-sized; v_gene: TRBV5-4; d_gene: TRBD1; j_gene: TRBJ1-2; len: 13; CDR3nt: TGTGCCAGCAGAGGGGACAGGAACTATGGCTACACCTTC; CDR3aa: CASRGDRNYGYTF
abundance: .; v_gene: TRBV2; d_gene: TRBD1; j_gene: TRBJ1-1; len: 14; CDR3nt: TGTGCCAGCAGTTGGACAGGGGTGAACACTGAAGCTTTCTTT; CDR3aa: CASSWTGVNTEAFF
abundance: .; v_gene: TRBV5-1; d_gene: TRBD1; j_gene: TRBJ2-2; len: 15; CDR3nt: TGCGCCAGCAGCAAGGGACAGGGGGGCACCGGGGAGCTGTTTTTT; CDR3aa: CASSKGQGGTGELFF
abundance: .; v_gene: TRBV9; d_gene: TRBD2; j_gene: TRBJ2-2; len: 16; CDR3nt: TGTGCCAGCAGCTCCCAAGCGGGAGGGAGGACCGGGGAGCTGTTTTTT; CDR3aa: CASSSQAGGRTGELFF
abundance: .; v_gene: TRBV24-1; d_gene: TRBD2; j_gene: TRBJ2-1; len: 16; CDR3nt: TGTGCCACCAGTGATTCCCTAGCGGGGTCCTACAATGAGCAGTTCTTC; CDR3aa: CATSDSLAGSYNEQFF
abundance: once; v_gene: TRBV2; d_gene: .; j_gene: TRBJ2-5; len: 13; CDR3nt: TGTGCCAGCAGTGAAGCGTGGAGAGAGACCCAGTACTTC; CDR3aa: CASSEAWRETQYF
abundance: .; v_gene: TRBV15; d_gene: .; j_gene: TRBJ2-7; len: 15; CDR3nt: TGTGCCACCAGCATGGGGGGACCGTCATCCTACGAGCAGTACTTC; CDR3aa: CATSMGGPSSYEQYF
abundance: .; v_gene: TRBV5-6; d_gene: TRBD1; j_gene: TRBJ1-1; len: 16; CDR3nt: TGTGCCAGCAGCTTGCCCCGGACAGGGATGAACACTGAAGCTTTCTTT; CDR3aa: CASSLPRTGMNTEAFF
abundance: .; v_gene: TRBV7-3; d_gene: TRBD2; j_gene: TRBJ2-1; len: 13; CDR3nt: TGTGCCAGCAGCTTATCTGTGGGAGGGGAGCAGTTCTTC; CDR3aa: CASSLSVGGEQFF
abundance: .; v_gene: TRBV6-6; d_gene: TRBD1; j_gene: TRBJ1-1; len: 13; CDR3nt: TGTGCCAGCAGACGACAGGGGCACACTGAAGCTTTCTTT; CDR3aa: CASRRQGHTEAFF
abundance: .; v_gene: TRBV19; d_gene: TRBD2; j_gene: TRBJ2-1; len: 17; CDR3nt: TGTGCCAGTAGTACCCTAGCGGGAGGGGTCCCGGACAATGAGCAGTTCTTC; CDR3aa: CASSTLAGGVPDNEQFF
abundance: .; v_gene: TRBV27; d_gene: .; j_gene: TRBJ1-1; len: 14; CDR3nt: TGTGCCAGCAGGTCCTTACATCGGAACACTGAAGCTTTCTTT; CDR3aa: CASRSLHRNTEAFF
abundance: .; v_gene: TRBV5-4; d_gene: TRBD1; j_gene: TRBJ1-3; len: 14; CDR3nt: TGTGCCAGCAGCGTGGACAGGTCGGGAAACACCATATATTTT; CDR3aa: CASSVDRSGNTIYF
abundance: .; v_gene: TRBV10-3; d_gene: .; j_gene: TRBJ2-2; len: 17; CDR3nt: TGTGCCATCAGTGAGTGGGGCCGGAGCGCGAACACCGGGGAGCTGTTTTTT; CDR3aa: CAISEWGRSANTGELFF
abundance: .; v_gene: TRBV19; d_gene: .; j_gene: TRBJ2-2; len: 14; CDR3nt: TGTGCCAGTAGTCCTAATCTCAACACCGGGGAGCTGTTTTTT; CDR3aa: CASSPNLNTGELFF
abundance: .; v_gene: TRBV19; d_gene: TRBD2; j_gene: TRBJ2-1; len: 17; CDR3nt: TGTGCCAGTAGTTCCCGGACTAGCGGGACCGTTTACAATGAGCAGTTCTTC; CDR3aa: CASSSRTSGTVYNEQFF
abundance: .; v_gene: TRBV7-2; d_gene: .; j_gene: TRBJ2-1; len: 14; CDR3nt: TGTGCCAGCAGCTCCTTGAGCTCCTACAATGAGCAGTTCTTC; CDR3aa: CASSSLSSYNEQFF
abundance: .; v_gene: TRBV18; d_gene: TRBD1; j_gene: TRBJ2-4; len: 20; CDR3nt: TGTGCCAGCTCACCTCGCAGGGGAGGGACAGGGGGCGAGTCCAAAAACATTCAGTACTTC; CDR3aa: CASSPRRGGTGGESKNIQYF
abundance: .; v_gene: TRBV5-8; d_gene: TRBD2; j_gene: TRBJ2-3; len: 17; CDR3nt: TGTGCCAGCAGCTCCGGACTAGCGGGTCGAGTTACAGATACGCAGTATTTT; CDR3aa: CASSSGLAGRVTDTQYF
abundance: .; v_gene: TRBV5-1; d_gene: TRBD2; j_gene: TRBJ2-3; len: 14; CDR3nt: TGCGCCAGCATGTCGAGCGGGAGCGGGGGTACGCAGTATTTT; CDR3aa: CASMSSGSGGTQYF
abundance: once; v_gene: TRBV12-3/TRBV12-4; d_gene: .; j_gene: TRBJ2-3; len: 12; CDR3nt: TGTGCCAGCAGTTTCTCCCCGGATACGCAGTATTTT; CDR3aa: CASSFSPDTQYF
abundance: .; v_gene: TRBV7-2; d_gene: TRBD1; j_gene: TRBJ1-2; len: 16; CDR3nt: TGTGCCAGCAGCGCCCGGGGACAGGGAGTCCCATATGGCTACACCTTC; CDR3aa: CASSARGQGVPYGYTF
abundance: .; v_gene: TRBV15; d_gene: .; j_gene: TRBJ1-2; len: 13; CDR3nt: TGTGCCACCAGCAGAGGTCAGATCTATGGCTACACCTTC; CDR3aa: CATSRGQIYGYTF
abundance: .; v_gene: TRBV25-1; d_gene: .; j_gene: TRBJ2-1; len: 16; CDR3nt: TGTGCCAGCAGTAAAAGCGGAGCGTATGTTTACAATGAGCAGTTCTTC; CDR3aa: CASSKSGAYVYNEQFF
abundance: .; v_gene: TRBV21-1; d_gene: .; j_gene: TRBJ2-1; len: 19; CDR3nt: TGTGCCAGAAATCCCTCCGGGACTAGCGCGACAAGCTCCTACAATGAGCAGTTCTTC; CDR3aa: CARNPSGTSATSSYNEQFF
abundance: .; v_gene: TRBV11-1; d_gene: TRBD1; j_gene: TRBJ2-5; len: 15; CDR3nt: TGTGCCAGCAGCTTCGGGACAGGGGACCAAGAGACCCAGTACTTC; CDR3aa: CASSFGTGDQETQYF
abundance: .; v_gene: TRBV15; d_gene: .; j_gene: TRBJ1-5; len: 14; CDR3nt: TGTGCCACCAGCAGACGACGGGGGGAGCAGCCCCAGCATTTT; CDR3aa: CATSRRRGEQPQHF
abundance: .; v_gene: TRBV28; d_gene: TRBD2; j_gene: TRBJ2-1; len: 16; CDR3nt: TGTGCCAGCAGTTTGTCGGCTAGCGGATCATACAATGAGCAGTTCTTC; CDR3aa: CASSLSASGSYNEQFF
abundance: .; v_gene: TRBV19; d_gene: TRBD2; j_gene: TRBJ2-1; len: 15; CDR3nt: TGTGCCAGTAGACCGACTAGCGGGAGTAACAATGAGCAGTTCTTC; CDR3aa: CASRPTSGSNNEQFF
abundance: .; v_gene: TRBV5-1; d_gene: TRBD2; j_gene: TRBJ2-1; len: 16; CDR3nt: TGCGCCAGCAGCTTGTCTCCTAGCGGGGGGGAGAATGAGCAGTTCTTC; CDR3aa: CASSLSPSGGENEQFF
abundance: .; v_gene: TRBV28; d_gene: .; j_gene: TRBJ1-5; len: 14; CDR3nt: TGTGCCAGCAGTTTTATCCAGGGGAGACAGCCCCAGCATTTT; CDR3aa: CASSFIQGRQPQHF
abundance: .; v_gene: TRBV11-2; d_gene: .; j_gene: TRBJ1-1; len: 12; CDR3nt: TGTGCCAGCACCCACCCGGAGGGGCGAGCTTTCTTT; CDR3aa: CASTHPEGRAFF
abundance: .; v_gene: TRBV28; d_gene: TRBD2; j_gene: TRBJ2-7; len: 16; CDR3nt: TGTGCCAGCAGCCCTCCTTCTAGCGGGAGGGCCTACGAGCAGTACTTC; CDR3aa: CASSPPSSGRAYEQYF
abundance: .; v_gene: TRBV6-4; d_gene: .; j_gene: TRBJ2-1; len: 15; CDR3nt: TGTGCCAGCAGTAGGATGAAGGGAGCCTACAATGAGCAGTTCTTC; CDR3aa: CASSRMKGAYNEQFF
abundance: once; v_gene: TRBV11-2; d_gene: TRBD2; j_gene: TRBJ2-7; len: 16; CDR3nt: TGTGCCAGCACCCTAGTGGGTGCTAGCGGCTCCTACGAGCAGTACTTC; CDR3aa: CASTLVGASGSYEQYF
abundance: .; v_gene: TRBV9; d_gene: .; j_gene: TRBJ2-1; len: 13; CDR3nt: TGTGCCAGCAGCCGAAACTCGGACAATGAGCAGTTCTTC; CDR3aa: CASSRNSDNEQFF
abundance: .; v_gene: TRBV18; d_gene: .; j_gene: TRBJ2-5; len: 14; CDR3nt: TGTGCCAGCTCAAGAGCGGTCTTGGGAGAGACCCAGTACTTC; CDR3aa: CASSRAVLGETQYF
abundance: .; v_gene: TRBV19; d_gene: TRBD2; j_gene: TRBJ2-1; len: 17; CDR3nt: TGTGCCAGTAGTATGCTAGCGGGGGGTCGCTCCTACAATGAGCAGTTCTTC; CDR3aa: CASSMLAGGRSYNEQFF
abundance: .; v_gene: TRBV2; d_gene: TRBD2; j_gene: TRBJ2-3; len: 18; CDR3nt: TGTGCCAGCAGTGAAGACCCCCCCCCAGCGGGAGGCACAGATACGCAGTATTTT; CDR3aa: CASSEDPPPAGGTDTQYF
abundance: once; v_gene: TRBV5-1; d_gene: TRBD1; j_gene: TRBJ2-1; len: 15; CDR3nt: TGCGCCAGCAGCCCCGGACAGGGGAGTTACAATGAGCAGTTCTTC; CDR3aa: CASSPGQGSYNEQFF